One sample yielded the 22 T cell receptor beta chains listed below, sequenced in a study of shared clonotypes between healthy human individuals. Only in-frame clones appear in the TCRdb table, and some are missing; sequencing was by immunoSEQ multiplex PCR. The sample contains about 2.3 million clones, over 85% of which appear only once. The source material was naive CD4+ T cells from PBMCs. Subset described: CD45RA+ positively selected. These receptors all come from a young man in good health. Some clones in this sample may be carry-over from other donors' samples.

This chain links TRBV6-1 with TRBJ2-7, with D hard to call. V lost 3 bases to trimming and J lost 1 base, with 10 bases between them. There are 14 residues in the CDR3. Germline V gene lookup returns CDR1 MNHNS and CDR2 SASEGT. CDR3 sequence reads: CASSERPQSYEQYF. As DNA, the CDR3 is TGTGCCAGCAGTGAGCGACCGCAATCCTACGAGCAGTACTTC.

Regarding this clone: A junction end diverges from the germline sequence, so it may reflect a read error. The genes are TRBV30 and TRBJ1-4; 9 positions agree with TRBD1. Germline V gene lookup returns CDR1 GTSNPN and CDR2 SVGIG (reference sequence). The CDR3 sequence is 14 residues long. For the CDR3, the DNA is TGTGTCTGGACCCCGGGACAGGGTAGGGGGAAACTGTTTTTT. It specifies CVWTPGQGRGKLFF.

A single count supports this clone. This chain links TRBV5-1 with TRBJ2-2; D might be TRBD1 (6 bases). Germline assignment: CDR1 SGHRS and CDR2 YFSETQ. V lost 1 base, J lost 4 bases, and 14 bases lay in between. The CDR3 has 16 residues. CDR3 coding DNA: TGCGCCAGCAGCTTGACGGTACAGGGCGGCACCGGGGAGCTGTTTTTT. Translated: CASSLTVQGGTGELFF.

The V gene is TRBV11-1, the J gene TRBJ1-2; D remains unclear. The germline CDR1 and CDR2 sequences are SGHAT and FQDESV (reference sequence). The CDR3 is 13 residues long. Deletions cut 3 bases from V and 3 bases from J, with 8 bases between. This chain's CDR3 is CASSFDGDYGYTF. The CDR3, as DNA: TGTGCCAGCAGCTTCGACGGCGACTATGGCTACACCTTC.

V and J are TRBV25-1 and TRBJ2-7, with D perhaps TRBD1 or TRBD2 (5 bases each). The germline V gene encodes CDR1 MGHDK and CDR2 SYGVNS. The CDR3 sequence is 15 residues long. The V and J ends lost 3 bases and 2 bases respectively, with 14 bases between them. CDR3 region: CASSDPKGTPYEQYF. The CDR3 DNA is TGTGCCAGCAGTGACCCTAAAGGGACGCCCTACGAGCAGTACTTC.

The chain recombines TRBV30 with TRBJ2-7, with a possible D match to TRBD1 (5 bases). In germline, CDR1 is GTSNPN, CDR2 SVGIG (reference sequence). Trimming removed 0 bases at V and 4 bases at J, with 19 bases between. The CDR3 loop spans 16 amino acids. CDR3 residues: CAWSVPLYKGPYEQYF. The DNA of the CDR3 is TGTGCCTGGAGTGTACCCCTGTACAAGGGGCCGTACGAGCAGTACTTC.

The chain is built from TRBV21-1 and TRBJ1-2. TRBV21-1 corresponds to a pseudogene. CDR3 size: 16 residues. CDR3 bases: TGTGCCAGCAGCAAAGTTCTTTGGGGGGCTGACTATGGCTACACCTTC. It is translated as CASSKVLWGADYGYTF.

This chain links TRBV6-1 with TRBJ2-1; TRBD2 agrees at 11 bases. The CDR3 extends over 16 amino acids. Germline-derived CDR1 and CDR2 are MNHNS and SASEGT. Germline trimming cut 3 bases from V and 4 bases from J; bases unmatched to any gene: 5. CDR3 in amino acids: CASSDVAGGQYNEQFF. CDR3 bases: TGTGCCAGCAGTGACGTAGCGGGAGGGCAGTACAATGAGCAGTTCTTC.

A word on this clone: Other DNA sequences within the sample encode an identical CDR3. V and J are TRBV5-6 and TRBJ2-3, with D uncertain. Germline CDR1 SGHDT, CDR2 YYEEEE. CDR3 length equals 13 residues. Trimming stripped 0 bases from V and 5 bases from J, with 7 bases between. The DNA of the CDR3 is TGTGCCAGCAGCTTGGGGCGTGTAGATACGCAGTATTTT. Its translation is CASSLGRVDTQYF.

This chain links TRBV5-1 with TRBJ2-3, with D possibly matching TRBD1 (6 bases). CDR3 length: 14 amino acids. Germline lookup yields CDR1 SGHRS and CDR2 YFSETQ. Trimming cost V 5 bases and J 4 bases, with 14 bases left between them. DNA of the CDR3: TGCGCCAGCAGGATAACAGGGAGCGCAGATACGCAGTATTTT. It specifies CASRITGSADTQYF.

The CDR3 is CASSTPPGGSYEQYF. In nucleotides, the CDR3 is TGTGCCAGTAGTACCCCCCCAGGAGGGTCCTACGAGCAGTACTTC. This chain uses TRBV19 with TRBJ2-7; TRBD2 is a possible D gene (6 bases). The CDR3 spans 15 residues. The germline V and J ends were trimmed by 4 bases and 1 base, with 14 bases remaining between them. The germline gives CDR1 LNHDA, CDR2 SQIVND (reference sequence).

This clone has just a few counts. The V call is TRBV30, the J call TRBJ1-1, with D unclear. Looked up from germline, CDR1 is GTSNPN and CDR2 is SVGIG (reference sequence). The V end lost 1 base, the J end lost 5 bases, and 8 bases lay between the germline ends. CDR3 length: 12 amino acids. CDR3 coding DNA: TGTGCCTGGAGTGGGAGCGGGACTGAAGCTTTCTTT. Its translation is CAWSGSGTEAFF.

V is TRBV25-1 and J is TRBJ2-5; 8 bases align to TRBD1. The CDR3 sequence is 12 residues long. The trim removed 8 bases at V and 7 bases at J, leaving 6 bases unmatched. Germline V gene sequence: CDR1 MGHDK, CDR2 SYGVNS. DNA for the CDR3: TGTGCCAGCGCAGGGGGCGTAGGGACCCAGTACTTC. It is translated as CASAGGVGTQYF.

The chain recombines TRBV19 with TRBJ1-3, with D possibly matching TRBD1 (5 bases). The V gene's germline CDR1 is LNHDA and CDR2 SQIVND (reference sequence). CDR3 length: 14 residues. V was cut by 6 bases and J by 2 bases, with 11 bases left in between. CDR3 residues: CASSLTGAGNTIYF. Written as DNA, the CDR3 is TGTGCCAGTAGCCTTACAGGAGCTGGAAACACCATATATTTT. The full variable domain, its missing parts supplied by reference TRBV19 and TRBJ1-3, is DGGITQSPKYLFRKEGQNVTLSCEQNLNHDAMYWYRQDPGQGLRLIYYSQIVNDFQKGDIAEGYSVSREKKESFPLTVTSAQKNPTAFYLCASSLTGAGNTIYFGEGSWLTVV.

V and J are TRBV7-2 and TRBJ2-1; D gene ambiguous. Trimming left V 5 bases short and J 0 bases short, with 8 bases between. Germline CDR1 is SGHTA and CDR2 is FQGNSA. CDR3 length: 14 residues. CDR3 DNA sequence: TGTGCCAGCAGCCAGTTGTTCTCCTACAATGAGCAGTTCTTC. Translating it yields CASSQLFSYNEQFF. Filled out from reference TRBV7-2 and TRBJ2-1, the complete variable domain reads GAGVSQSPSNKVTEKGKDVELRCDPISGHTALYWYRQSLGQGLEFLIYFQGNSAPDKSGLPSDRFSAERTGGSVSTLTIQRTQQEDSAVYLCASSQLFSYNEQFFGPGTRLTVL.

The J gene is TRBJ1-2, the V gene TRBV19; possible D gene TRBD1, 6 bases. CDR3 length: 13 residues. Per the germline V gene, CDR1 is LNHDA and CDR2 is SQIVND (reference sequence). V lost 6 bases and J lost 2, with 10 bases in between. CDR3 amino acids: CASSRDINYGYTF. The CDR3 DNA follows: TGTGCCAGTAGCCGGGACATAAACTATGGCTACACCTTC.

V and J are TRBV19 and TRBJ1-4, with a possible D match to TRBD1 (5 bases). V was clipped by 5 bases and J by 7 bases, with 23 bases between them. The germline CDR1 and CDR2 sequences are LNHDA and SQIVND (reference sequence). This CDR3 is 17 amino acids long. This chain's CDR3 is CASSSGLGITATEKLFF. The DNA for the CDR3 is TGTGCCAGTAGTTCGGGACTGGGGATTACGGCTACTGAAAAACTGTTTTTT.

About this clone itself: Other nucleotide sequences from this sample produce the same CDR3. This chain joins TRBV9 and TRBJ2-5; D possibly corresponds to TRBD1 (6 bases). The CDR3 contains 14 residues. The V end lost 0 bases, the J end lost 3 bases, and 9 bases lay between the germline ends. CDR1 and CDR2 (germline): SGDLS, YYNGEE. CDR3 amino acids: CASSVGTAEETQYF. CDR3 coding DNA: TGTGCCAGCAGCGTAGGGACAGCTGAAGAGACCCAGTACTTC.

The chain recombines TRBV28 with TRBJ1-2; D gene unclear. The CDR3 is 12 residues long. Trimming pared 9 bases from V and 6 bases from J, leaving 14 bases between. Looked up from germline, CDR1 is MDHEN and CDR2 is SYDVKM. The CDR3 bases are TGTGCCAGTAGCTGGGCAGCCAATGGCTACACCTTC. Its protein is CASSWAANGYTF.

CDR3 in amino acids: CASSVRSGELFF. CDR3 coding DNA: TGTGCCAGCAGCGTAAGGTCCGGGGAGCTGTTTTTT. The V and J genes are TRBV9 and TRBJ2-2; the D is unclear. The V end was cut by 1 base, the J end by 6 bases, with 4 bases between. Per germline, CDR1 SGDLS and CDR2 YYNGEE. The CDR3 spans 12 residues.

This clone was seen just once. The chain has TRBV29-1 and TRBJ1-1; no reliable D call. The CDR3 loop spans 15 amino acids. Deletions cut 0 bases from V and 1 base from J, with 12 bases between. The germline V gene has CDR1 SQVTM and CDR2 ANQGSEA. The CDR3 region has the DNA TGCAGCGTTGAAGATTTGGGCAGAAGGAACACTGAAGCTTTCTTT. This sequence encodes CSVEDLGRRNTEAFF.

This rearrangement joins TRBV9 to TRBJ2-5; no clear D. Deletions cut 3 bases from V and 1 base from J, with 7 bases between. Germline CDR1 reads SGDLS; CDR2 reads YYNGEE. The CDR3 has 13 amino acids. This CDR3 is CASSEIPQETQYF. For the CDR3, the DNA is TGTGCCAGCAGCGAGATCCCCCAAGAGACCCAGTACTTC.